Listed below are T cell receptor beta chains from one sample, sequenced in a study of shared clonotypes between healthy human individuals. Assay: immunoSEQ multiplex PCR; the TCRdb copy retains only in-frame clones and omits some. This table has about 1.1 million clones, 75% to 80% appearing once. Sequenced material: memory CD4+ T cells from PBMCs. These receptors all stem from a young man in good health. Some clones in this sample may be carry-over from other donors' samples. Both conserved end residues are part of each CDR3. D genes are given only for firm matches. Clone size is shown for a subset of rows, as once, few, many or a class of expanded clone.

cdr3_aa	cdr3_nt	d_call	v_call	clone_size	j_call
CASSLGQGRRDEQFF	TGTGCCAGCAGCTTAGGGCAGGGTCGTAGGGATGAGCAGTTCTTC	NA	TRBV11-1	NA	TRBJ2-1
CASSPGSGRWPDTQYF	TGTGCCAGCAGTCCGGGGAGCGGGAGATGGCCAGATACGCAGTATTTT	TRBD2	TRBV11-3	NA	TRBJ2-3
CASSKGGNTEAFF	TGTGCCAGCAGTAAGGGGGGGAACACTGAAGCTTTCTTT	NA	TRBV11-3	NA	TRBJ1-1
CASRLVAGGFYNEQFF	TGTGCCAGCAGGCTCGTGGCAGGGGGCTTCTACAATGAGCAGTTCTTC	TRBD1	TRBV28	NA	TRBJ2-1
CASSWDRQETQYF	TGTGCCAGCAGCTGGGATAGACAAGAGACCCAGTACTTC	NA	TRBV7-3	NA	TRBJ2-5
CASRTATGTGELFF	TGTGCCAGCAGGACCGCGACGGGTACCGGGGAGCTGTTTTTT	NA	TRBV7-3	NA	TRBJ2-2
CASSLDKIRGNPYEQYF	TGTGCCAGCAGCTTAGATAAGATTCGGGGAAATCCTTACGAGCAGTACTTC	NA	TRBV7-9	NA	TRBJ2-7
CASSPTDRVVVETQYF	TGTGCCAGTAGTCCCACGGACAGGGTGGTGGTGGAGACCCAGTACTTC	TRBD1	TRBV19	NA	TRBJ2-5
CASSQGPAGYEQYF	TGTGCCAGCAGCCAAGGCCCAGCGGGCTACGAGCAGTACTTC	NA	TRBV14	NA	TRBJ2-7
CASSVSGARTDTQYF	TGCGCCAGCAGCGTTAGCGGGGCCCGCACAGATACGCAGTATTTT	TRBD2	TRBV5-1	NA	TRBJ2-3
CASSPRSGSPWSTDTQYF	TGTGCCAGCAGTCCCCGAAGCGGGAGCCCATGGTCAACAGATACGCAGTATTTT	TRBD2	TRBV9	NA	TRBJ2-3
CAWEDSRAQYF	TGTGCCTGGGAGGATTCGAGGGCGCAGTATTTT	NA	TRBV30	NA	TRBJ2-3
CAWSVRQGETQYF	TGTGCCTGGAGTGTACGACAGGGAGAGACCCAGTACTTC	TRBD1	TRBV30	NA	TRBJ2-5
CASSVTSGKNEQFF	TGTGCCAGCAGTGTGACTAGCGGGAAGAATGAGCAGTTCTTC	TRBD2	TRBV2	NA	TRBJ2-1
CASSVFGGSAAETQYF	TGTGCCAGCAGCGTGTTTGGCGGGAGCGCAGCAGAGACCCAGTACTTC	TRBD2	TRBV9	NA	TRBJ2-5
CASRGAQDTIYF	TGTGCCAGTCGGGGGGCCCAGGACACCATATATTTT	NA	TRBV28	NA	TRBJ1-3
CSVRGDSKNSPLHF	TGCAGCGTTCGGGGGGACAGCAAGAATTCACCCCTCCACTTT	TRBD1	TRBV29-1	NA	TRBJ1-6
CAISRVGLAAPEGAGELFF	TGTGCCATCAGTAGGGTGGGACTAGCGGCCCCCGAGGGCGCCGGGGAGCTGTTTTTT	TRBD2	TRBV10-3	NA	TRBJ2-2
CASTPTRGEKLFF	TGTGCCAGCACACCCACCCGGGGTGAAAAACTGTTTTTT	NA	TRBV4-2	few	TRBJ1-4
CASSQVSPQETQYF	TGTGCCAGCAGCCAAGTATCGCCCCAAGAGACCCAGTACTTC	NA	TRBV14	NA	TRBJ2-5
CASSPGQGLGVTQYF	TGTGCCAGCAGCCCCGGACAGGGACTAGGTGTTACGCAGTATTTT	NA	TRBV7-2	NA	TRBJ2-3
CASSYRDRHSGANVLTF	TGTGCCAGCAGCTACCGGGACCGCCACTCTGGGGCCAACGTCCTGACTTTC	NA	TRBV5-6	few	TRBJ2-6
CASSQDLVATDTQYF	TGCGCCAGCAGCCAAGATCTAGTTGCTACAGATACGCAGTATTTT	NA	TRBV4-3	NA	TRBJ2-3
CASGRDRSYEKLFF	TGTGCCAGCGGAAGGGACAGGAGCTATGAAAAACTGTTTTTT	TRBD1	TRBV2	NA	TRBJ1-4
CASSLTERRSLNEQFF	TGTGCCAGCAGCTTAACGGAGAGACGAAGCCTCAATGAGCAGTTCTTC	NA	TRBV7-2	NA	TRBJ2-1
CASRDRALSYEQYF	TGTGCCAGTCGTGACAGGGCCCTCTCCTACGAGCAGTACTTC	TRBD1	TRBV19	NA	TRBJ2-7
CASSPFGGEETQYF	TGCGCCAGCAGCCCATTCGGAGGGGAAGAGACCCAGTACTTC	NA	TRBV5-1	NA	TRBJ2-5